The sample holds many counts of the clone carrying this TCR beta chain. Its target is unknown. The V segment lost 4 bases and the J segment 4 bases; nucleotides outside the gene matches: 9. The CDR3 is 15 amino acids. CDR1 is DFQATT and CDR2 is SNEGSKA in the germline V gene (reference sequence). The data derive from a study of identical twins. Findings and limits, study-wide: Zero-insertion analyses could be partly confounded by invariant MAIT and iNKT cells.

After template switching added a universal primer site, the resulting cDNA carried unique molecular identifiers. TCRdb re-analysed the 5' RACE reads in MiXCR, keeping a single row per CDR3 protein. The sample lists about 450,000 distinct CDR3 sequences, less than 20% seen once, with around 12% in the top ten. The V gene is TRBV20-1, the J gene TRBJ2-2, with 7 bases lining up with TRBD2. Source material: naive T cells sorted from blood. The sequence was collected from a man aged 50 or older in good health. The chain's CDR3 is CSATGTKPPTGELFF. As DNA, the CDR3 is TGCAGTGCTACCGGGACTAAGCCCCCCACCGGGGAGCTGTTTTTT.